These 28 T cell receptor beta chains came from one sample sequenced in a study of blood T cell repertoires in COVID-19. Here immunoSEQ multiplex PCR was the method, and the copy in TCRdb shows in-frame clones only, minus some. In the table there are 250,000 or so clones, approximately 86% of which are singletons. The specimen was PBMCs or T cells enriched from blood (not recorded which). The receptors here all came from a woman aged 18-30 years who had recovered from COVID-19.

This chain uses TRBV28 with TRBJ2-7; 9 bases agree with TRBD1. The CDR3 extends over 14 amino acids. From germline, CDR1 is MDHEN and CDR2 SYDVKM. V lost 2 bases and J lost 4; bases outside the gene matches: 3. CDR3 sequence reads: CASSLVQGAYEQYF. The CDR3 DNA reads TGTGCCAGCAGTTTAGTACAGGGGGCATACGAGCAGTACTTC. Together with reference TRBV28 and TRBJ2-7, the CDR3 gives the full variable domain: DVKVTQSSRYLVKRTGEKVFLECVQDMDHENMFWYRQDPGLGLRLIYFSYDVKMKEKGDIPEGYSVSREKKERFSLILESASTNQTSMYLCASSLVQGAYEQYFGPGTRLTVT.

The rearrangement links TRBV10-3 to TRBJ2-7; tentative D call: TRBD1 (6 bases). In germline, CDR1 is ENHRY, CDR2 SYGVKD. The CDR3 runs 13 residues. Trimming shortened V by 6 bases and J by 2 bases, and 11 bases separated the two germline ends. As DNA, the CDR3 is TGTGCCATCAGCCCCGGGACACCCTACGAGCAGTACTTC. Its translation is CAISPGTPYEQYF.

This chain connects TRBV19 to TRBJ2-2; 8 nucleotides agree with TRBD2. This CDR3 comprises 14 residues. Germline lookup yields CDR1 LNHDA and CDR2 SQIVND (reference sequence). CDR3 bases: TGTGCAACCAGTCCCGGGACTAGGACCGGGGAGCTGTTTTTT. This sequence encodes CATSPGTRTGELFF.

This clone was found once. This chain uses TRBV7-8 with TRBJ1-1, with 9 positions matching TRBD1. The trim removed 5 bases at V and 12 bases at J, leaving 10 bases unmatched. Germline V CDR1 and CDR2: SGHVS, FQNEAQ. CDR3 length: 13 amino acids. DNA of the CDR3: TGTGCCAGCAGCATTGCCGGGACAGGGATGACTTTCTTT. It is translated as CASSIAGTGMTFF.

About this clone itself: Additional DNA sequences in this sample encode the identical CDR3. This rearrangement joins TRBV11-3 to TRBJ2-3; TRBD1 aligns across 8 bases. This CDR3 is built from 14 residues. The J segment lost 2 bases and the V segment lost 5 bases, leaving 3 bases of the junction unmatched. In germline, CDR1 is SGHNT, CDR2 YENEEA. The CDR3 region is CASSPGQATDTQYF. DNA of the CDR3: TGTGCCAGCAGCCCGGGACAGGCCACAGATACGCAGTATTTT.

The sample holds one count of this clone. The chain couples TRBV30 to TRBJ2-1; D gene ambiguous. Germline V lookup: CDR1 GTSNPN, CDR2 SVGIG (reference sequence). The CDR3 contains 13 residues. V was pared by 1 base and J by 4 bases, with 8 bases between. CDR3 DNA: TGTGCCTGGAGTGCCCCCCCATACAATGAGCAGTTCTTC. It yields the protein CAWSAPPYNEQFF.

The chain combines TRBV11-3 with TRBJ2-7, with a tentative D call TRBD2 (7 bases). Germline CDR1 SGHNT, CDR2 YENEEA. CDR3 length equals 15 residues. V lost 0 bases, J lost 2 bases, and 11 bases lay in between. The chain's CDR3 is CASSLEGGTTYEQYF. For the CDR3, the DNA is TGTGCCAGCAGCTTAGAAGGGGGGACTACCTACGAGCAGTACTTC.

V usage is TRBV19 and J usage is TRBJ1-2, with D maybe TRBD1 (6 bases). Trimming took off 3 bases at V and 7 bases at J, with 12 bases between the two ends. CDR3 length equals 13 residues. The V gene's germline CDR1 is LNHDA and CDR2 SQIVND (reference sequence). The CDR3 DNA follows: TGTGCCAGTAGTATCGTCACAGGGAGTGGCTACACCTTC. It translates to CASSIVTGSGYTF.

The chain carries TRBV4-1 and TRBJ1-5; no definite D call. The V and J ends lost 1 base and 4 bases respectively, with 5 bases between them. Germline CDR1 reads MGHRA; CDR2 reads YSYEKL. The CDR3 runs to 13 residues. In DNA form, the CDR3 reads TGCGCCAGCAGCCAAGCGCTAAATCAGCCCCAGCATTTT. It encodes CASSQALNQPQHF.

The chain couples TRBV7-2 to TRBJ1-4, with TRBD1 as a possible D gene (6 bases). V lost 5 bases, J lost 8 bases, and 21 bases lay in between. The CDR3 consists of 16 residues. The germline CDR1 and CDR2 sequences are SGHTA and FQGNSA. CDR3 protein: CASSIRGGPQNEKLFF. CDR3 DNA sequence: TGTGCCAGCAGCATTAGGGGGGGACCTCAGAACGAAAAACTGTTTTTT.

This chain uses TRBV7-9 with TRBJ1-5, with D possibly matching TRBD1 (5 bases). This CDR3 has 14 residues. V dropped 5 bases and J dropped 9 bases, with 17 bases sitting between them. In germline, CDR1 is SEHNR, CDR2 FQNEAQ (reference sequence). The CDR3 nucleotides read TGTGCCAGCAGCCGTGGGGGGAAAGGTAGGCCCCAGCATTTT. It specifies CASSRGGKGRPQHF.

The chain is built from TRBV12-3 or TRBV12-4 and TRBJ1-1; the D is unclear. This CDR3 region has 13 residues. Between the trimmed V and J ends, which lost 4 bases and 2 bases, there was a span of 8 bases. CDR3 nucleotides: TGTGCCAGCAGTTCTCAGGTCAACACTGAAGCTTTCTTT. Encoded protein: CASSSQVNTEAFF.

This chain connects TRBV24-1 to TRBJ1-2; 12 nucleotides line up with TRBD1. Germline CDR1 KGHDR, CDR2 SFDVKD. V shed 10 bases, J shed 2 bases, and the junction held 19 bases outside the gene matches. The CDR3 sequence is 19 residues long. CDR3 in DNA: TGTGCCACGGGAGTCCAGAAAAACCGGGACAGGGGGCGCAACTATGGCTACACCTTC. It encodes CATGVQKNRDRGRNYGYTF.

The CDR3 protein is CASSYDRGSAEAFF. In DNA form, the CDR3 reads TGTGCCAGCAGTTACGACAGGGGTTCCGCTGAAGCTTTCTTT. The J gene is TRBJ1-1, the V gene TRBV6-5; 8 bases line up with TRBD1. Per germline, CDR1 MNHEY and CDR2 SVGAGI. This CDR3 region has 14 residues. The J segment lost 6 bases and the V segment lost 2 bases, leaving 5 bases of the junction unmatched.

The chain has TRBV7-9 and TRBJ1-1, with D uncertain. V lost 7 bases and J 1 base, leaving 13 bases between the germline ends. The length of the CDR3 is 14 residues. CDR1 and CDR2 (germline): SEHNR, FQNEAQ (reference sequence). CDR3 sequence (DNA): TGTGCCAGCAATTTAAGGGAGGGGAACACTGAAGCTTTCTTT. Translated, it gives CASNLREGNTEAFF. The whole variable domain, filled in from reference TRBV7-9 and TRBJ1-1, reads DTGVSQNPRHKITKRGQNVTFRCDPISEHNRLYWYRQTLGQGPEFLTYFQNEAQLEKSRLLSDRFSAERPKGSFSTLEIQRTEQGDSAMYLCASNLREGNTEAFFGQGTRLTVV.

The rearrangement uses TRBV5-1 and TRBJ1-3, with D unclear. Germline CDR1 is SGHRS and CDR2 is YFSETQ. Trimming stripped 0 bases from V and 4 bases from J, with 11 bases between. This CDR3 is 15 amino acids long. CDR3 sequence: CASSLALSPGNTIYF. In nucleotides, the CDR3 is TGCGCCAGCAGCTTGGCTCTCAGTCCCGGAAACACCATATATTTT. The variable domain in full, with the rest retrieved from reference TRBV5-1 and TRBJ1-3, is KAGVTQTPRYLIKTRGQQVTLSCSPISGHRSVSWYQQTPGQGLQFLFEYFSETQRNKGNFPGRFSGRQFSNSRSEMNVSTLELGDSALYLCASSLALSPGNTIYFGEGSWLTVV.

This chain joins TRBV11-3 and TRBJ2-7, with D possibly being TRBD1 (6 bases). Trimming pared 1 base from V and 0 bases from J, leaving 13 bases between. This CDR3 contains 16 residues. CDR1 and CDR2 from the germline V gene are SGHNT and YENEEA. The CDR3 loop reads CASSLGGTRSSYEQYF. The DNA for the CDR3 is TGTGCCAGCAGCTTAGGGGGGACAAGGAGCTCCTACGAGCAGTACTTC.

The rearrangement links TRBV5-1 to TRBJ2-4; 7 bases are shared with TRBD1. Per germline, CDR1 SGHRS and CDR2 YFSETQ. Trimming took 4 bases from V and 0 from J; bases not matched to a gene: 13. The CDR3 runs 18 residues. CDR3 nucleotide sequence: TGCGCCAGCAGCCGTTGGACAGGAAGGGATATAGCCAAAAACATTCAGTACTTC. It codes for CASSRWTGRDIAKNIQYF.

CDR3 sequence (DNA): TGTGCCAGTAGTGACGGGGCAGGGGGCGCGTACGAGCAGTACTTC. Encoded protein: CASSDGAGGAYEQYF. The rearrangement uses TRBV19 and TRBJ2-7; 8 nucleotides line up with TRBD1. Germline-derived CDR1 and CDR2 are LNHDA and SQIVND (reference sequence). After removal of 5 bases from V and 4 bases from J, the junction contained 10 bases not matched to a gene. This CDR3 spans 15 amino acids. The full variable domain, with the rest looked up from reference TRBV19 and TRBJ2-7, is DGGITQSPKYLFRKEGQNVTLSCEQNLNHDAMYWYRQDPGQGLRLIYYSQIVNDFQKGDIAEGYSVSREKKESFPLTVTSAQKNPTAFYLCASSDGAGGAYEQYFGPGTRLTVT.

CDR3 sequence reads: CASSVPSGGPDTQYF. Here the CDR3 DNA reads TGTGCCAGCAGCGTACCTAGCGGGGGGCCAGATACGCAGTATTTT. V and J are TRBV6-2 or TRBV6-3 and TRBJ2-3, with 11 nucleotides matching TRBD2. Germline assignment: CDR1 MNHEY and CDR2 SVGEGT. The CDR3 has 15 amino acids. The junction had 6 bases not matched to a gene; V was cut back by 6 bases and J by 4 bases.

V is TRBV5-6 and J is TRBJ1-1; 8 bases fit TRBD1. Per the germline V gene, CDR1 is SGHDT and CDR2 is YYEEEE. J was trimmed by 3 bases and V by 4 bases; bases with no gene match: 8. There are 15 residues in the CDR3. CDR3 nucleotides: TGTGCCAGCAGCCCCGAGACAGGGGACTACACTGAAGCTTTCTTT. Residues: CASSPETGDYTEAFF.

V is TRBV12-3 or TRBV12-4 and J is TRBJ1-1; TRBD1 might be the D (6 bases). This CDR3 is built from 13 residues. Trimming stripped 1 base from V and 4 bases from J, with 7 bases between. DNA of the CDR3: TGTGCCAGCAGTTTAGACAGGGTCACTGAAGCTTTCTTT. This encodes CASSLDRVTEAFF.

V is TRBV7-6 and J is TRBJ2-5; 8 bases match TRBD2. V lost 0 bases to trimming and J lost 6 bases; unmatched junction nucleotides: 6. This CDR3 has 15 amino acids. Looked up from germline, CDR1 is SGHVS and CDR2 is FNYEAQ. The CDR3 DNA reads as TGTGCCAGCAGCTTAGCTCGCGGGGGGAGGCAGACCCAGTACTTC. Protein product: CASSLARGGRQTQYF.

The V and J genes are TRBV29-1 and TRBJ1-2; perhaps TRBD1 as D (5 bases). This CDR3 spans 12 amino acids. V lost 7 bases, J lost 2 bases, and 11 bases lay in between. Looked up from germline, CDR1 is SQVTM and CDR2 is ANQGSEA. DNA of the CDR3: TGCAGCGCCTCGGGGGGGAACTATGGCTACACCTTC. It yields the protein CSASGGNYGYTF.

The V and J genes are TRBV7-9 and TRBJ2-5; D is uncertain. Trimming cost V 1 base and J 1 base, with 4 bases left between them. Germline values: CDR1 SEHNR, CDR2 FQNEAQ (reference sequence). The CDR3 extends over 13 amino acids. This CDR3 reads CASSLDGQETQYF. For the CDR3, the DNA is TGTGCCAGCAGCTTAGACGGCCAAGAGACCCAGTACTTC.

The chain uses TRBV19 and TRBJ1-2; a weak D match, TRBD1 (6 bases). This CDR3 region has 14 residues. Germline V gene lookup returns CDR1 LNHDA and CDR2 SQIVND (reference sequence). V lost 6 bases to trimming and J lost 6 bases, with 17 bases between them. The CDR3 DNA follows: TGTGCCAGTAGCCCCACAGGGATCGAAAATGGCTACACCTTC. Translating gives CASSPTGIENGYTF. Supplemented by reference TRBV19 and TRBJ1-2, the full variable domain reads DGGITQSPKYLFRKEGQNVTLSCEQNLNHDAMYWYRQDPGQGLRLIYYSQIVNDFQKGDIAEGYSVSREKKESFPLTVTSAQKNPTAFYLCASSPTGIENGYTFGSGTRLTVV.

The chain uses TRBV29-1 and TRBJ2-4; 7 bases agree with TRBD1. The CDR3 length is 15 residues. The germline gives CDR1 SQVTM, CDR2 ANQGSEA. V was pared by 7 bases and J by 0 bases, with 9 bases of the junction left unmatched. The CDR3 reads CSAKGTAVAKNIQYF. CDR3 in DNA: TGCAGCGCCAAGGGGACAGCGGTAGCCAAAAACATTCAGTACTTC.

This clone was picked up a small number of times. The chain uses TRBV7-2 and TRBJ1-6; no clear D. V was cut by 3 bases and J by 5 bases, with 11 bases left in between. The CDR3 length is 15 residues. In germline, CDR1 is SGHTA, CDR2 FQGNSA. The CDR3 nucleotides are TGTGCCAGCAGCTTGCTACATACTAATAATTCACCCCTCCACTTT. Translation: CASSLLHTNNSPLHF.